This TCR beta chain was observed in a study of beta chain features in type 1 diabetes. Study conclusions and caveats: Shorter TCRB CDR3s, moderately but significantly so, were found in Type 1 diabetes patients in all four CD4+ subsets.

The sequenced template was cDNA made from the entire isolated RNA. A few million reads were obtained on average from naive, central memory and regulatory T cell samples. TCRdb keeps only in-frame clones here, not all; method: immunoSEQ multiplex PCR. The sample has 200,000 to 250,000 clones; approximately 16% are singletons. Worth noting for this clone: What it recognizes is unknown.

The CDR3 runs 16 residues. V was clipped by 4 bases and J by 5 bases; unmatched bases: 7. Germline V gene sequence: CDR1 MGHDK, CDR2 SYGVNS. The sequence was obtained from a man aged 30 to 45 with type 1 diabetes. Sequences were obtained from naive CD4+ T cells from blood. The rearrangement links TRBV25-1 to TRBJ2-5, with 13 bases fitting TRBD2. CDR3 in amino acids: CASSAGTSGIGETQYF. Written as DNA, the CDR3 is TGTGCCAGCAGTGCAGGGACTAGCGGGATAGGGGAGACCCAGTACTTC. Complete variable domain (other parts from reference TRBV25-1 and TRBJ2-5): EADIYQTPRYLVIGTGKKITLECSQTMGHDKMYWYQQDPGMELHLIHYSYGVNSTEKGDLSSESTVSRIRTEHFPLTLESARPSHTSQYLCASSAGTSGIGETQYFGPGTRLLVL.